This T cell receptor (beta chain) comes out of a study of T-cell reconstitution after alpha-beta-depleted transplantation in children. Study-wide results and caveats: After transplant, high TCRbeta diversity at day 60 in some patients arose from surviving recipient T cells and thymic progenitors. Counts and diversity of T cells one year after transplant came mostly from newly produced T cells.

During its preparation, the TCRbeta library received unique molecular identifiers. TCRdb passed the PCR reads through MiXCR, listing each CDR3 protein once. The sample includes 500,000 or so distinct CDR3 sequences, around 10% of them seen just once. There are many counts of this clonotype. Its antigen is unidentified. CDR1 is SGHTA, CDR2 FQGNSA, per germline. With V trimmed by 1 base and J by 2 bases, 4 bases remained unmatched. This CDR3 spans 15 amino acids. This sequence originates from a female patient between 2 and 15 years old who had a stem cell transplant for aplastic anemia, so the T cells may come from the graft donor. This specimen was PBMCs, mostly from graft donor cells, taken 180 days after TCRalphabeta/CD19-depleted stem cell transplant. This chain links TRBV7-2 with TRBJ2-7, with TRBD2 matching over 8 bases. CDR3 in amino acids: CASSLGTSPAYEQYF. CDR3 DNA: TGTGCCAGCAGCTTAGGGACTAGCCCCGCCTACGAGCAGTACTTC.